This T cell receptor (beta chain) is drawn from a study of blood T cell repertoires in COVID-19. This CDR3 is 14 amino acids long. V lost 7 bases and J 0 bases, leaving 13 bases between the germline ends. Germline V gives CDR1 SNHLY, CDR2 FYNNEI. Assay: immunoSEQ multiplex PCR; the TCRdb copy retains only in-frame clones and omits some. The table shows roughly 150,000 clones, with around 85% occurring only once. The chain is built from TRBV2 and TRBJ2-7; no firm D call. Source material: peripheral blood. This receptor was taken from a human donor in a cohort sampled during active COVID-19. CDR3: CASMVVGYSYEQYF. CDR3 nucleotides: TGTGCCAGCATGGTGGTCGGGTACTCCTACGAGCAGTACTTC.